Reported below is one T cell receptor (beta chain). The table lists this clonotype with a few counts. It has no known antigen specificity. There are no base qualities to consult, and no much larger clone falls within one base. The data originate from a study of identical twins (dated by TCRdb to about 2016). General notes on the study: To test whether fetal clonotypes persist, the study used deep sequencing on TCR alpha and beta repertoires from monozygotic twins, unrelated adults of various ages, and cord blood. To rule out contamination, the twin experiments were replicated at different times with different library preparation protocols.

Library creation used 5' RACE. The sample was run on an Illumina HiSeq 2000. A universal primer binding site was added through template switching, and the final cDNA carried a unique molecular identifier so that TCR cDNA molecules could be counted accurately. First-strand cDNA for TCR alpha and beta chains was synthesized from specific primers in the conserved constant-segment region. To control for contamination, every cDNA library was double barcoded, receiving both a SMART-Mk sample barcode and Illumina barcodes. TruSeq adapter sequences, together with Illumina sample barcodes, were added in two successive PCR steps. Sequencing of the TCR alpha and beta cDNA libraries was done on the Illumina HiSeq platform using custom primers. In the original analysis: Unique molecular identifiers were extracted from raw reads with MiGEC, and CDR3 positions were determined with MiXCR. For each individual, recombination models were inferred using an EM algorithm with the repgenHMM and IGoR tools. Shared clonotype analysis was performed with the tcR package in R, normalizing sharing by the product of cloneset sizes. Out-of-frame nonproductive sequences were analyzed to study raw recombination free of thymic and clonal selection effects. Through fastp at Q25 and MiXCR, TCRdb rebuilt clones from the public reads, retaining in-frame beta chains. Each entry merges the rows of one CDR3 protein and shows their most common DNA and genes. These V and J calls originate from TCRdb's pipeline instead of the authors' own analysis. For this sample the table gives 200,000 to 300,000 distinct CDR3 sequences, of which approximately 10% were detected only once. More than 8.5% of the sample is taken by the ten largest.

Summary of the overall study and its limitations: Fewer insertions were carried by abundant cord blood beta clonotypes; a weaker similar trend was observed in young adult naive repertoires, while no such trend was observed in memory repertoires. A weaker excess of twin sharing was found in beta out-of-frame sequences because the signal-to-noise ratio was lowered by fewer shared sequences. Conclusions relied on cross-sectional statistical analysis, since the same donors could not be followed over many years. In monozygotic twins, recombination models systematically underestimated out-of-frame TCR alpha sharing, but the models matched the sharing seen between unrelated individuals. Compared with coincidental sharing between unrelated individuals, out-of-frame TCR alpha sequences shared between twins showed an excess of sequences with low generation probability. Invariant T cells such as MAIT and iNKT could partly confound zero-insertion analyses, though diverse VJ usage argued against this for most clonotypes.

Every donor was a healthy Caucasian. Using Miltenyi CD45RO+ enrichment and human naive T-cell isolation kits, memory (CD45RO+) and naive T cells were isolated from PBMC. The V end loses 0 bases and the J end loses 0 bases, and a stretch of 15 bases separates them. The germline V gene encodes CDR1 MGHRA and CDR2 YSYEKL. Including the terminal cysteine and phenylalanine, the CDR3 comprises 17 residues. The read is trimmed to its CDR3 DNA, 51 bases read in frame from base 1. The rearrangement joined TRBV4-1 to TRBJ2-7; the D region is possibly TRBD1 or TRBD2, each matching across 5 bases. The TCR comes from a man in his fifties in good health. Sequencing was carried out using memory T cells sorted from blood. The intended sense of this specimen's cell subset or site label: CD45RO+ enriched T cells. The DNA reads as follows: TGCGCCAGCAGCCAAGATGGGGCTAGGGACCTCTCCTACGAGCAGTACTTC. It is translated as CASSQDGARDLSYEQYF.